One sample yielded the 6 T cell receptor beta chains listed below, sequenced in a study of blood T cells in healthy people across ages. Combining a sample-barcoded 5' primer with a J-beta primer mix, a second PCR ran for roughly 6 to 12 cycles. TCRdb recomputed calls from the 5' RACE reads with MiXCR, one row per CDR3 protein. The repertoire consists of roughly 560,000 distinct CDR3 sequences, with less than 25% occurring once and the leading ten covering 7.5% to 9%. These data also featured in a second study, about T cells of mothers and their children.

Sequenced input: blood. The receptors originated from a boy between 10 and 17 years old in good health.

This clonotype was detected a few times. The CDR3 protein is CASSWGQGRGGYTF. In DNA, the CDR3 is TGTGCCAGCAGTTGGGGACAGGGCAGGGGAGGCTACACCTTC. The V and J genes are TRBV6-5 and TRBJ1-2; 9 nucleotides align to TRBD1. The ends lost 4 bases at V and 8 bases at J; junction bases unmatched: 8. Germline V gives CDR1 MNHEY, CDR2 SVGAGI. The CDR3 spans 14 residues.

CDR3 region: CASSQDRSGEKLFF. The CDR3 DNA sequence: TGTGCCAGTAGCCAGGACAGGTCGGGCGAAAAACTGTTTTTT. This chain uses TRBV19 with TRBJ1-4, with 7 positions matching TRBD1. Per the germline V gene, CDR1 is LNHDA and CDR2 is SQIVND (reference sequence). V shed 6 bases and J 8 bases; nucleotides not matched to a gene: 9. The CDR3 runs 14 residues.

In its sample, this clonotype was seen a few times. The gene calls are TRBV7-9 and TRBJ1-4, with TRBD1 matching over 10 bases. Germline loops: CDR1 SEHNR, CDR2 FQNEAQ (reference sequence). V was pared by 4 bases and J by 6 bases, with 11 bases of the junction left unmatched. The CDR3 spans 17 residues. DNA for the CDR3: TGTGCCAGCAGCTCCCGGGACAGGGGCGGAAGGGATGAAAAACTGTTTTTT. It codes for CASSSRDRGGRDEKLFF. Using reference TRBV7-9 and TRBJ1-4 for the parts outside the CDR3, the full variable domain is DTGVSQNPRHKITKRGQNVTFRCDPISEHNRLYWYRQTLGQGPEFLTYFQNEAQLEKSRLLSDRFSAERPKGSFSTLEIQRTEQGDSAMYLCASSSRDRGGRDEKLFFGSGTQLSVL.

This chain joins TRBV7-3 and TRBJ2-7, with a possible D match to TRBD2 (5 bases). This CDR3 has 16 amino acids. The germline CDR1 and CDR2 sequences are SGHTA and FQGTGA. V was cut by 5 bases and J by 2 bases, with 19 bases left in between. This CDR3 is CASSPLVRGLPYEQYF. CDR3 nucleotide sequence: TGTGCCAGCAGCCCCCTGGTAAGAGGACTCCCCTACGAGCAGTACTTC.

This chain uses TRBV2 with TRBJ2-3; maybe TRBD2 (5 bases). Germline-derived CDR1 and CDR2 are SNHLY and FYNNEI. The germline V and J ends were trimmed by 6 bases and 4 bases, with 17 bases remaining between them. CDR3 length: 15 residues. The CDR3 sequence: CASSRKGLAPDTQYF. For the CDR3, the DNA is TGTGCCAGCAGCCGAAAGGGTCTAGCACCAGATACGCAGTATTTT. Complete variable domain (other parts from reference TRBV2 and TRBJ2-3): EPEVTQTPSHQVTQMGQEVILRCVPISNHLYFYWYRQILGQKVEFLVSFYNNEISEKSEIFDDQFSVERPDGSNFTLKIRSTKLEDSAMYFCASSRKGLAPDTQYFGPGTRLTVL.

This clonotype was counted a few times. V is TRBV27 and J is TRBJ1-2; D unresolved. The CDR3 consists of 14 residues. Germline CDR1 and CDR2: MNHEY and SMNVEV (reference sequence). V shed 8 bases and J shed 4 bases, with 17 bases lying between them. CDR3 sequence reads: CASGEKASGYGYTF. The CDR3 DNA reads as TGTGCCAGCGGGGAAAAAGCAAGTGGCTATGGCTACACCTTC.